The following is a T cell receptor (beta chain) sequence with its context. The germline V gene has CDR1 KGHSH and CDR2 LQKENI. V shed 3 bases and J 3 bases; nucleotides not matched to a gene: 6. There are 15 residues in the CDR3. This sample is part of a study of blood T cell repertoires in COVID-19. Participants came from about 23 US areas, aged about 18 to 89 years. Participants reported their clinical history, and cohort assignment relied on those reports. The protocol was immunoSEQ multiplex PCR, while the TCRdb copy is restricted to in-frame clones and leaves out a portion. The table has about 140,000 clones, under 85% seen once.

The sequencing input was PBMCs or T cells enriched from blood (not recorded which). The TCR was taken from a woman aged 18-30 years who had been exposed to COVID-19. The chain couples TRBV18 to TRBJ1-1, with 8 bases matching TRBD1. In DNA form, the CDR3 reads TGTGCCAGCTCACCGACCAGGGGGCTTGACACTGAAGCTTTCTTT. Translation gives CASSPTRGLDTEAFF.